This entry concerns a single T cell receptor (beta chain). RNA, once extracted, was reverse transcribed into cDNA for use as the sequencing template. Clones were sequenced by immunoSEQ multiplex PCR, and TCRdb holds only the in-frame ones, with some missing. The sample holds about 200,000 clones, over 45% seen once. Treatment reported: oral pan-JAK inhibitor, 5-10 mg twice daily. Samples from alopecia areata patients were lesional scalp punch biopsies and peripheral blood. The sorting of PBMCs gave CD4+ and CD8+ T cells. This sample stems from a study of CD8+ T cells in alopecia areata. On the study more broadly: Tofacitinib administration persisted for 6 to 18 months, succeeded by 6 months off drug.

Germline V CDR1 and CDR2: LNHDA, SQIVND (reference sequence). This CDR3 is built from 15 residues. The V gene end was trimmed by 3 bases and the J gene end by 11 bases; junction bases not matched to a gene: 12. V gene TRBV19 combines with J gene TRBJ2-1, with 8 bases identical to TRBD2. The clonotype comes from a human donor with alopecia areata. The sample consisted of CD4+ T cells sorted from blood, taken at week 24, from a patient treated with tofacitinib. DNA of the CDR3: TGTGCCAGTAGTATTGGGGTGAGTGAGCGGGAGAAGCAGTTCTTC. This gives the protein CASSIGVSEREKQFF.